The 20 T cell receptor beta chains below come from one sample, sequenced in a study of identical twins. TCRdb recomputed calls from the 5' RACE reads with MiXCR, one row per CDR3 protein. The data contain around 570,000 distinct CDR3 sequences, roughly 9.5% of them singletons. These data also formed part of another study, on yellow fever vaccine responses in identical twins.

Material: PBMCs. Receptors were obtained from a woman aged 18-29 years in good health.

In its sample, this clonotype was seen a few times. The chain couples TRBV12-3 or TRBV12-4 to TRBJ2-1; D is perhaps TRBD1 (5 bases). V was cut by 4 bases and J by 9 bases, with 10 bases left in between. The CDR3 has 12 amino acids. In DNA, the CDR3 is TGTGCCAGCAGTTCAGGGTTTAGTGAGCAGTTCTTC. Translating it yields CASSSGFSEQFF.

This chain connects TRBV29-1 to TRBJ2-1, with TRBD2 matching over 9 bases. The V segment lost 4 bases and the J segment 9 bases; nucleotides outside the gene matches: 7. The CDR3 extends over 13 amino acids. CDR1 and CDR2 (germline): SQVTM, ANQGSEA. The CDR3 sequence: CSVGVAGVSEQFF. The CDR3 region has the DNA TGCAGCGTTGGAGTAGCGGGAGTATCTGAGCAGTTCTTC.

This clonotype was seen just once. V usage is TRBV20-1 and J usage is TRBJ2-2; TRBD1 aligns across 11 bases. The CDR3 sequence is 14 residues long. Per the germline V gene, CDR1 is DFQATT and CDR2 is SNEGSKA (reference sequence). Trimming took 6 bases from V and 10 from J; bases not matched to a gene: 10. CDR3 coding DNA: TGCAGTGCCATGGACAGGGGGCGATCCGAGGAGCTGTTTTTT. Amino acid sequence: CSAMDRGRSEELFF.

The chain uses TRBV25-1 and TRBJ2-3; TRBD2 matches 14 bases. Per germline, CDR1 MGHDK and CDR2 SYGVNS. This CDR3 comprises 16 residues. With V trimmed by 4 bases and J by 3 bases, 3 bases remained unmatched. The CDR3 spells CASSGGLAGATDTQYF. Here the CDR3 DNA reads TGTGCCAGCAGTGGGGGACTAGCGGGGGCTACAGATACGCAGTATTTT.

This clonotype was recorded at least ten times. The V and J genes are TRBV15 and TRBJ2-3, with D possibly matching TRBD1 (6 bases). Germline CDR1 LNHNV, CDR2 YYDKDF (reference sequence). The CDR3 covers 15 residues. V dropped 5 bases and J dropped 5 bases, with 17 bases sitting between them. The CDR3 DNA sequence: TGTGCCACCAGCCGTACTCGTGCAGGGGAAGATACGCAGTATTTT. Translation: CATSRTRAGEDTQYF.

The chain couples TRBV12-3 or TRBV12-4 to TRBJ2-3; no reliable D call. Trimming removed 3 bases at V and 3 bases at J, with 13 bases between. This CDR3 is built from 15 residues. The CDR3 sequence: CASSFGRRATDTQYF. CDR3 nucleotide sequence: TGTGCCAGCAGTTTCGGCAGAAGGGCTACAGATACGCAGTATTTT.

The chain carries TRBV6-2 or TRBV6-3 and TRBJ2-5; 7 nucleotides align to TRBD2. The V segment lost 2 bases and the J segment 2 bases; nucleotides outside the gene matches: 5. Germline CDR1 MNHEY, CDR2 SVGEGT. The CDR3 consists of 15 residues. CDR3 DNA sequence: TGTGCCAGCAGTTACGGGGAGCGGGAACAAGAGACCCAGTACTTC. As protein: CASSYGEREQETQYF.

This clonotype has at least ten counts. CDR3 sequence reads: CASRKSSGNTIYF. CDR3 in DNA: TGTGCCAGCCGAAAGAGCTCTGGAAACACCATATATTTT. The chain is built from TRBV12-3 or TRBV12-4 and TRBJ1-3; D unresolved. V lost 8 bases to trimming and J lost 0 bases, with 8 bases between them. The length of the CDR3 is 13 residues.

A few counts support this clonotype. This chain links TRBV5-6 with TRBJ2-6; D might be TRBD1 or TRBD2, each matching 5 bases. The CDR3 spans 16 residues. The germline V gene has CDR1 SGHDT and CDR2 YYEEEE. V shed 3 bases and J shed 5 bases, with 15 bases lying between them. CDR3 region: CASSWDGPWWANVLTF. The DNA of the CDR3 is TGTGCCAGCAGCTGGGACGGCCCCTGGTGGGCCAACGTCCTGACTTTC.

The rearrangement uses TRBV6-2 or TRBV6-3 and TRBJ2-7, with TRBD2 matching 12 bases. From germline, CDR1 is MNHEY and CDR2 SVGEGT. V gave up 5 bases and J gave up 6 bases; unmatched junction bases: 2. The CDR3 is made up of 13 amino acids. In DNA, the CDR3 is TGTGCCAGCAGTCGGACTAGCGGGACCGAGCAGTACTTC. Translation: CASSRTSGTEQYF.

The chain carries TRBV12-3 or TRBV12-4 and TRBJ2-5; D may be TRBD1 (7 bases). V lost 3 bases and J lost 4, with 15 bases in between. The CDR3 length is 15 residues. For the CDR3, the DNA is TGTGCCAGCAGTTTCGGGCAGGGGGGACGAGAGACCCAGTACTTC. It codes for CASSFGQGGRETQYF.

V usage is TRBV5-1 and J usage is TRBJ1-4; D might be TRBD1 (5 bases). The V gene lost 3 bases and the J gene lost 11 bases, with 26 bases spanning the gap. CDR1 is SGHRS and CDR2 is YFSETQ in the germline V gene. This CDR3 has 17 residues. CDR3 residues: CASSSWPKGTPGPKLFF. For the CDR3, the DNA is TGCGCCAGCAGCTCGTGGCCTAAGGGCACCCCGGGGCCCAAACTGTTTTTT.

This chain joins TRBV7-9 and TRBJ2-7; D is unclear. The V and J ends lost 0 bases and 7 bases respectively, with 10 bases between them. This CDR3 has 13 amino acids. Germline V lookup: CDR1 SEHNR, CDR2 FQNEAQ (reference sequence). The CDR3 here is CASSLAPSVEQYF. The CDR3 bases are TGTGCCAGCAGCTTAGCGCCGTCGGTTGAGCAGTACTTC.

This clonotype came up a few times. The rearrangement uses TRBV11-2 and TRBJ2-7; a possible D gene is TRBD2 (5 bases). Trimming took off 5 bases at V and 1 base at J, with 15 bases between the two ends. CDR1 SGHAT and CDR2 FQNNGV come from the germline V gene. The CDR3 is made up of 15 amino acids. The CDR3 DNA reads as TGTGCCAGCAGCCCGCGGGCAGCCCGATCCTACGAGCAGTACTTC. This codes for CASSPRAARSYEQYF.

In this sample, this clonotype turned up many times. The chain is built from TRBV6-2 or TRBV6-3 and TRBJ2-1, with 7 nucleotides matching TRBD1. The CDR3 is made up of 15 amino acids. The J segment lost 1 base and the V segment lost 5 bases, leaving 5 bases of the junction unmatched. Germline CDR1 and CDR2: MNHEY and SVGEGT. The CDR3 reads CASSPTTGSYNEQFF. The CDR3 DNA reads TGTGCCAGCAGTCCAACGACAGGGTCCTACAATGAGCAGTTCTTC.

The sample holds many counts of this clonotype. The chain has TRBV7-9 and TRBJ2-7; 10 bases line up with TRBD1. This CDR3 is built from 15 residues. V dropped 7 bases and J dropped 1; count of bases not matched to a gene: 7. Germline V gives CDR1 SEHNR, CDR2 FQNEAQ (reference sequence). The CDR3 loop is CASIPRDRGSYEQYF. DNA of the CDR3: TGTGCCAGCATCCCTAGGGACAGGGGATCCTACGAGCAGTACTTC.

The sample holds many counts of this clonotype. An end of the junction does not agree with germline; a read error may underlie this. The rearrangement links TRBV7-7 to TRBJ2-1; D is undetermined. CDR3 length: 12 residues. The V gene's germline CDR1 is SSHAT and CDR2 FNYEAQ (reference sequence). CDR3 bases: TGTGCTAGCAGCTCGCCCCTGGGCCAGCAGTTCTTC. This gives the protein CASSSPLGQQFF.

This clonotype was observed a few times. This chain links TRBV6-2 or TRBV6-3 with TRBJ2-2; 7 positions match TRBD1. This CDR3 contains 14 residues. The V and J ends lost 10 bases and 2 bases, in that order; junction bases with no gene match: 7. CDR1 and CDR2 (germline): MNHEY, SVGEGT. CDR3 DNA: TGTGCCACCGAAGACAGGGCTAACACCGGGGAGCTGTTTTTT. Its translation is CATEDRANTGELFF.

The chain recombines TRBV24-1 with TRBJ2-7; D is unresolved. The germline V gene encodes CDR1 KGHDR and CDR2 SFDVKD. Deletions cut 3 bases from V and 5 bases from J, with 16 bases between. CDR3 size: 15 residues. CDR3 DNA: TGTGCCACCAGTGATAGGTTGGCCCACTCTGACGAGCAGTACTTC. It specifies CATSDRLAHSDEQYF.

This sequence joins TRBV29-1 and TRBJ2-3; D assignment may be TRBD1 or TRBD2 (5 bases each). Germline loops: CDR1 SQVTM, CDR2 ANQGSEA. The CDR3 covers 13 residues. V was cut by 1 base and J by 8 bases, with 13 bases left in between. The CDR3 loop is CSVEGGTGFTQYF. CDR3 bases: TGCAGCGTTGAAGGGGGCACGGGATTTACGCAGTATTTT.